The 14 T cell receptor beta chains below come from one sample, sequenced in a study of beta chain features in type 1 diabetes. TCRB transcripts that were expressed got sequenced, as all of the isolated RNA had been reverse transcribed. The repertoire was sequenced with immunoSEQ multiplex PCR; TCRdb's copy has only in-frame clones and lacks some. The repertoire holds some 150,000 clones, with around a tenth as singletons. Material: central memory CD4+ T cells from blood. The source is a young man in good health.

This clone turned up a few times. The chain links TRBV7-3 to TRBJ2-1; D is unclear. This CDR3 comprises 13 residues. The germline V and J ends were trimmed by 6 bases and 10 bases, with 16 bases remaining between them. Germline V gene sequence: CDR1 SGHTA, CDR2 FQGTGA. The CDR3 DNA reads as TGTGCCAGCAGACGAAATACGCAGGCCGAGCAGTTCTTC. Translating gives CASRRNTQAEQFF. The variable domain in full, with the rest retrieved from reference TRBV7-3 and TRBJ2-1, is GAGVSQTPSNKVTEKGKYVELRCDPISGHTALYWYRQSLGQGPEFLIYFQGTGAADDSGLPNDRFFAVRPEGSVSTLKIQRTERGDSAVYLCASRRNTQAEQFFGPGTRLTVL.

A few counts support this clone. This chain joins TRBV7-2 and TRBJ1-2; 9 nucleotides agree with TRBD1. The junction had 8 bases not matched to a gene; V was cut back by 8 bases and J by 4 bases. The germline V gene has CDR1 SGHTA and CDR2 FQGNSA. This CDR3 has 14 amino acids. CDR3 nucleotide sequence: TGTGCCAGCGGGCTAGACAGGGGGATCTATGGCTACACCTTC. This translates into CASGLDRGIYGYTF.

As DNA, the CDR3 is TGTGCCTGGAGTCGCGGTACTAATGAAAAACTGTTTTTT. It encodes CAWSRGTNEKLFF. The chain carries TRBV30 and TRBJ1-4, with D hard to call. The germline CDR1 and CDR2 sequences are GTSNPN and SVGIG (reference sequence). V was pared by 2 bases and J by 2 bases, with 6 bases between. CDR3 length: 13 residues.

Of note for this clone: The junction differs from germline at one of its ends, possibly a read error. V gene TRBV10-3 combines with J gene TRBJ1-2; the D is unclear. In germline, CDR1 is ENHRY, CDR2 SYGVKD. The CDR3 runs 11 residues. In nucleotides, the CDR3 is TGTGCCAGCAGTACAGAGTATGGCTACACCTTC. Its translation is CASSTEYGYTF.

This clone has only a few counts. The chain has TRBV30 and TRBJ1-5; no clear D gene. This CDR3 has 14 residues. V shed 0 bases and J shed 4 bases, with 10 bases lying between them. The germline gives CDR1 GTSNPN, CDR2 SVGIG (reference sequence). CDR3 amino acids: CAWSVSNGNQPQHF. The CDR3 nucleotides read TGTGCCTGGAGTGTAAGCAATGGTAATCAGCCCCAGCATTTT.

The chain has TRBV5-4 and TRBJ2-1; 16 bases are a match to TRBD2. Germline V gives CDR1 SGHNT, CDR2 YYREEE (reference sequence). CDR3 length: 17 residues. Trimming took 1 base from V and 10 from J; bases not matched to a gene: 8. This CDR3 reads CASSLTPGLAGGDEQFF. The CDR3, as DNA: TGTGCCAGCAGCTTGACACCGGGACTAGCGGGGGGGGACGAGCAGTTCTTC.

The table lists this clone with a few counts. V and J are TRBV7-2 and TRBJ2-7; D not resolved. This CDR3 is built from 12 residues. The V gene lost 8 bases and the J gene lost 0 bases, with 8 bases spanning the gap. Germline loops: CDR1 SGHTA, CDR2 FQGNSA. CDR3 DNA sequence: TGTGCCAGCGCACAGAGCTCCTACGAGCAGTACTTC. Its protein is CASAQSSYEQYF.

The chain uses TRBV5-1 and TRBJ2-2; D unclear. The CDR3 consists of 14 residues. The V and J ends lost 4 bases and 4 bases respectively, with 11 bases between them. Germline loops: CDR1 SGHRS, CDR2 YFSETQ. The CDR3 spells CASSTQSVTGELFF. Here the CDR3 DNA reads TGCGCCAGCAGCACCCAATCAGTCACCGGGGAGCTGTTTTTT.

The chain recombines TRBV2 with TRBJ2-3; 7 bases agree with TRBD2. With 4 bases clipped from V and 4 bases from J, the junction kept 11 bases outside the gene matches. The CDR3 has 16 amino acids. Germline values: CDR1 SNHLY, CDR2 FYNNEI. In nucleotides, the CDR3 is TGTGCCAGCAGTGGACTAGCCAGCGTAATCGCAGATACGCAGTATTTT. This encodes CASSGLASVIADTQYF.

The rearrangement uses TRBV28 and TRBJ2-7; TRBD1 agrees at 7 bases. The germline V gene has CDR1 MDHEN and CDR2 SYDVKM. The V segment lost 6 bases and the J segment 1 base; nucleotides outside the gene matches: 9. The CDR3 covers 15 residues. For the CDR3, the DNA is TGTGCCAGCAGGGGACAGCTCCTCTATTCCTACGAGCAGTACTTC. This gives the protein CASRGQLLYSYEQYF.

This clone came up a few times. The chain recombines TRBV25-1 with TRBJ1-4, with TRBD1 matching 7 bases. The CDR3 totals 13 residues. CDR1 and CDR2 (germline): MGHDK, SYGVNS. V gave up 7 bases and J gave up 7 bases; unmatched junction bases: 6. DNA of the CDR3: TGTGCCAGCACCAGACAGGGTGGTGAAAAACTGTTTTTT. Translation gives CASTRQGGEKLFF. The full variable domain, rest sourced from reference TRBV25-1 and TRBJ1-4, is EADIYQTPRYLVIGTGKKITLECSQTMGHDKMYWYQQDPGMELHLIHYSYGVNSTEKGDLSSESTVSRIRTEHFPLTLESARPSHTSQYLCASTRQGGEKLFFGSGTQLSVL.

The V and J genes are TRBV7-2 and TRBJ2-1, with TRBD1 identical over 9 bases. This CDR3 has 16 amino acids. V gave up 5 bases and J gave up 9 bases; unmatched junction bases: 14. The V gene's germline CDR1 is SGHTA and CDR2 FQGNSA. The CDR3 region is CASSKGQGRRGGEQFF. As DNA, the CDR3 is TGTGCCAGCAGCAAGGGACAGGGAAGGCGCGGAGGTGAGCAGTTCTTC.

This clone appeared a few times. V usage is TRBV5-6 and J usage is TRBJ2-5, with 8 bases aligning to TRBD2. This CDR3 has 15 residues. Germline V gene data show CDR1 as SGHDT and CDR2 as YYEEEE. V trimming: 0 bases; J trimming: 4 bases; junction bases outside the gene matches: 5. CDR3 in amino acids: CASSLGGSGVETQYF. CDR3 DNA: TGTGCCAGCAGCTTGGGCGGTAGCGGGGTAGAGACCCAGTACTTC.

The rearrangement joins TRBV5-1 to TRBJ2-5, with 13 bases matching TRBD2. V trimming: 4 bases; J trimming: 0 bases; junction bases outside the gene matches: 3. This CDR3 has 16 residues. CDR1 and CDR2 (germline): SGHRS, YFSETQ. The CDR3 nucleotides read TGCGCCAGCAGCAAGGGACTAGCGGGGTACCAAGAGACCCAGTACTTC. Protein sequence: CASSKGLAGYQETQYF.